This TCR beta chain is drawn from a study of T cell responses to AZD1222 COVID-19 vaccine. CDR3 length equals 16 residues. Germline V gene sequence: CDR1 MNHEY, CDR2 SVGEGT. After removal of 0 bases from V and 4 bases from J, the junction contained 4 bases not matched to a gene. Sequencing used immunoSEQ multiplex PCR; TCRdb keeps in-frame clones, though not all of them. In the table there are around 80,000 clones, 87% of which are singletons. The sequences come from peripheral blood, collected 28 days after the second AZD1222 dose. The chain recombines TRBV6-2 or TRBV6-3 with TRBJ2-7; 12 bases agree with TRBD2. This sequence was found in an adult who received the AZD1222 COVID-19 vaccine. The CDR3 region is CASSYSRLAGEYEQYF. The CDR3 bases are TGTGCCAGCAGTTACTCGAGACTAGCGGGAGAGTACGAGCAGTACTTC.